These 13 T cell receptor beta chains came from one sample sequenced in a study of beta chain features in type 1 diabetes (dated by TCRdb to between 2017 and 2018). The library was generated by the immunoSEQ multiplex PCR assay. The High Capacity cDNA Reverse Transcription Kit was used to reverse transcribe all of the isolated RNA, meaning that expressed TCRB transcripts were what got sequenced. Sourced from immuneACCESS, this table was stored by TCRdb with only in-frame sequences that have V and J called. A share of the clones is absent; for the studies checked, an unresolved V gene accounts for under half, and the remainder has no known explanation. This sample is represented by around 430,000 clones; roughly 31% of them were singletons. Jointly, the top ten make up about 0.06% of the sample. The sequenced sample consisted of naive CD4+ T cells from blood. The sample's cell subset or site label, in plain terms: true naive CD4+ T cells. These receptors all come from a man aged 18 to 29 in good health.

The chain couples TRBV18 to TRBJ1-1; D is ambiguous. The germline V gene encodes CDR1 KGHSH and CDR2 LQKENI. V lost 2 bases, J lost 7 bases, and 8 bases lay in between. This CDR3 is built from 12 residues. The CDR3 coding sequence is TGTGCCAGCTCACCAGAGGGAGTTGAAGCTTTCTTT. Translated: CASSPEGVEAFF.

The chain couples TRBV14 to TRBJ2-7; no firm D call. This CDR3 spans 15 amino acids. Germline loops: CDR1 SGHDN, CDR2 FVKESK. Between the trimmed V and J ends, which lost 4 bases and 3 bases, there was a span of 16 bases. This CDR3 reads CASSPPGRSLYEQYF. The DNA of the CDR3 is TGTGCCAGCAGCCCCCCGGGTCGGTCTCTCTACGAGCAGTACTTC.

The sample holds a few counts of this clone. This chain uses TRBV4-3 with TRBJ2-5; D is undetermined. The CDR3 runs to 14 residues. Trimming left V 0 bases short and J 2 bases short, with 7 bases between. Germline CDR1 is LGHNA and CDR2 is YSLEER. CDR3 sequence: CASSQERAQETQYF. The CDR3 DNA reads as TGCGCCAGCAGCCAAGAAAGGGCTCAAGAGACCCAGTACTTC.

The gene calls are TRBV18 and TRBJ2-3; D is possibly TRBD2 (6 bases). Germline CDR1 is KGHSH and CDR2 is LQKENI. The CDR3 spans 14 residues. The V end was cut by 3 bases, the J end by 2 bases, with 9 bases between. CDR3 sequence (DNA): TGTGCCAGCTCACCCCGGGAGTCCACAGATACGCAGTATTTT. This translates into CASSPRESTDTQYF.

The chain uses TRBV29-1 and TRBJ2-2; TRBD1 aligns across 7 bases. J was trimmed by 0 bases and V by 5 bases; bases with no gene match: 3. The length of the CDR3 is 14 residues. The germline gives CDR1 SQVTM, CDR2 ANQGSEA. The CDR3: CSVRGQPNTGELFF. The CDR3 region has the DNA TGCAGCGTTCGGGGACAGCCGAACACCGGGGAGCTGTTTTTT.

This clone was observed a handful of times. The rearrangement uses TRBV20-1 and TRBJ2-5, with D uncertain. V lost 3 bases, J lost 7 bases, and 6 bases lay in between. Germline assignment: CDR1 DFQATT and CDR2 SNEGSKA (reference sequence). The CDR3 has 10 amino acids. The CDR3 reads CSASWGTQYF. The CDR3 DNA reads TGCAGTGCTAGTTGGGGGACCCAGTACTTC.

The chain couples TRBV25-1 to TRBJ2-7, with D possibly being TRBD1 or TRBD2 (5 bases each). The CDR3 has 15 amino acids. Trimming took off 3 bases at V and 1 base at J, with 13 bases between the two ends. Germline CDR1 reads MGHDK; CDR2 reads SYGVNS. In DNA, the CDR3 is TGTGCCAGCAGTGACGGACGGGACCCATCCTACGAGCAGTACTTC. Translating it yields CASSDGRDPSYEQYF.

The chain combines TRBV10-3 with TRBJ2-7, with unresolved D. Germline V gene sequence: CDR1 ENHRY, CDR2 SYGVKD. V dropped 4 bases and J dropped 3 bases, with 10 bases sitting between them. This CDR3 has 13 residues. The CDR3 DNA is TGTGCCATCAGTGCCCTGACCGACTACGAGCAGTACTTC. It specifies CAISALTDYEQYF.

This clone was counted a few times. This CDR3 reads CACPGTGPSYNEQFF. In DNA form, the CDR3 reads TGTGCCTGCCCCGGGACAGGACCCTCCTACAATGAGCAGTTCTTC. The chain is built from TRBV30 and TRBJ2-1; 8 bases are shared with TRBD1. J was trimmed by 0 bases and V by 6 bases; bases with no gene match: 7. Germline lookup yields CDR1 GTSNPN and CDR2 SVGIG (reference sequence). The CDR3 has 15 residues.

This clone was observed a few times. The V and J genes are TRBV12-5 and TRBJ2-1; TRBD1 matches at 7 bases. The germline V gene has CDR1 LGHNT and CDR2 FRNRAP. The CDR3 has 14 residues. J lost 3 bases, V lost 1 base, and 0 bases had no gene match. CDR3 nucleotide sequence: TGTGCTAGTGGTTTGGGACAGGGCTACAATGAGCAGTTCTTC. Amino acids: CASGLGQGYNEQFF.

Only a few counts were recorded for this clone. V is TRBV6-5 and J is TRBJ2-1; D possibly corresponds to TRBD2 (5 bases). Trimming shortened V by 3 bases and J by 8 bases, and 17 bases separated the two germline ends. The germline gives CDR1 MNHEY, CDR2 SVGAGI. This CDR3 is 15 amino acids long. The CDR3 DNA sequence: TGTGCCAGCAGTTATAGCGTAACCAGGCCCTATGAGCAGTTCTTC. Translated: CASSYSVTRPYEQFF.

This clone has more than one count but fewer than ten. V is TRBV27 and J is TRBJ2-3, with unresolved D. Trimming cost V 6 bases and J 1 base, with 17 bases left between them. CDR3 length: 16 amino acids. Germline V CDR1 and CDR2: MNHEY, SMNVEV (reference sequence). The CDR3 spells CASRPPVWAGTDTQYF. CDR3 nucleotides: TGTGCCAGCAGGCCTCCCGTTTGGGCAGGCACAGATACGCAGTATTTT.

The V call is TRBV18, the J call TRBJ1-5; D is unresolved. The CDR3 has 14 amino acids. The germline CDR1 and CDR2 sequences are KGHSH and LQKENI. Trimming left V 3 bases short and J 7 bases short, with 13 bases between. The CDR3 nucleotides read TGTGCCAGCTCACCTACCGGGCTGGGACAGCCCCAGCATTTT. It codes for CASSPTGLGQPQHF. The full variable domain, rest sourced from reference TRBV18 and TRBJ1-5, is NAGVMQNPRHLVRRRGQEARLRCSPMKGHSHVYWYRQLPEEGLKFMVYLQKENIIDESGMPKERFSAEFPKEGPSILRIQQVVRGDSAAYFCASSPTGLGQPQHFGDGTRLSIL.